One and the same sample provided the 22 T cell receptor beta chains below, sequenced in a study of human T cells and chemical hapten exposure. The time point denotes: patch test 3, about 24 weeks after DPC sensitization. Treatment: therapeutic diphenylcyclopropenone sensitization with weekly scalp DPC. TCRdb ran MiXCR on the RACE reads and lists one entry per CDR3 protein. This sample has 85,000 to 100,000 distinct CDR3 sequences; around a quarter occur once, and the top ten carry 10%. Sequencing was performed on whole blood, taken in connection with sensitization to the hapten diphenylcyclopropenone (DPC). The receptors here all came from a man aged 40-55 years with alopecia areata. Some clones in this sample may be carry-over from other donors' samples.

This clonotype was seen a few times. This rearrangement joins TRBV5-1 to TRBJ1-5; D is uncertain. Between the trimmed V and J ends, which lost 0 bases and 0 bases, there was a span of 7 bases. The germline CDR1 and CDR2 sequences are SGHRS and YFSETQ. The CDR3 extends over 15 amino acids. The CDR3 sequence is CASSLAGNSNQPQHF. CDR3 coding DNA: TGCGCCAGCAGCTTGGCAGGTAATAGCAATCAGCCCCAGCATTTT.

The CDR3 loop reads CSASHLQARGEQYF. For the CDR3, the DNA is TGCAGTGCTAGCCACTTGCAGGCGAGAGGCGAGCAGTACTTC. The chain employs TRBV20-1 and TRBJ2-7; the D is unclear. V was pared by 3 bases and J by 6 bases, with 18 bases between. The length of the CDR3 is 14 residues. Germline CDR1 reads DFQATT; CDR2 reads SNEGSKA (reference sequence).

This clonotype appeared a few times. This chain connects TRBV7-8 to TRBJ1-2, with D perhaps TRBD1 (6 bases). The CDR3 is 15 residues long. Between the trimmed V and J ends, which lost 1 base and 3 bases, there was a span of 12 bases. Germline V gene data show CDR1 as SGHVS and CDR2 as FQNEAQ. The CDR3 reads CASSLGGTGYYGYTF. CDR3 sequence (DNA): TGTGCCAGCAGCTTAGGAGGAACAGGGTACTATGGCTACACCTTC.

The chain has TRBV27 and TRBJ2-3; D assignment may be TRBD1 or TRBD2 (5 bases each). V lost 8 bases and J lost 4, with 16 bases in between. The CDR3 consists of 14 residues. CDR1 is MNHEY, CDR2 SMNVEV, per germline (reference sequence). CDR3 in DNA: TGTGCCAGCCTCGGGGCGGATCGGTCAGATACGCAGTATTTT. This sequence encodes CASLGADRSDTQYF.

This clonotype came up a few times. This rearrangement joins TRBV9 to TRBJ1-6; 7 bases match TRBD1. Germline V gene lookup returns CDR1 SGDLS and CDR2 YYNGEE. V trimming: 4 bases; J trimming: 10 bases; junction bases outside the gene matches: 11. The CDR3 spans 15 residues. The CDR3 DNA reads as TGTGCCAGCAGCCCGGAGCCGGGACAGACCTCACCCCTCCACTTT. This translates into CASSPEPGQTSPLHF.

This clonotype turned up a few times. The J gene is TRBJ1-5, the V gene TRBV28, with D possibly matching TRBD1 (6 bases). The germline V and J ends were trimmed by 6 bases and 6 bases, with 12 bases remaining between them. CDR3 length equals 13 residues. In germline, CDR1 is MDHEN, CDR2 SYDVKM. The chain's CDR3 is CASRSQGSQPQHF. CDR3 DNA: TGTGCCAGCAGAAGCCAGGGGAGTCAGCCCCAGCATTTT.

This rearrangement joins TRBV14 to TRBJ2-1, with 10 bases that match TRBD2. The length of the CDR3 is 18 residues. Germline V CDR1 and CDR2: SGHDN, FVKESK. J gave up 4 bases and V 0 bases, and 9 bases lay outside the gene matches. As DNA, the CDR3 is TGTGCCAGCAGCCAAGAGTCTCGGGTACTAGCGGGATACAATGAGCAGTTCTTC. Its protein is CASSQESRVLAGYNEQFF.

J is TRBJ1-5 and V is TRBV20-1; TRBD1 matches at 8 bases. V shed 5 bases and J 1 base; nucleotides not matched to a gene: 4. Per germline, CDR1 DFQATT and CDR2 SNEGSKA (reference sequence). The CDR3 totals 14 residues. CDR3 region: CSAYRQGSNQPQHF. CDR3 nucleotides: TGCAGTGCTTATAGACAGGGGAGCAATCAGCCCCAGCATTTT.

This clonotype was counted only a few times. V is TRBV4-1 and J is TRBJ2-3; D call uncertain. This CDR3 spans 16 amino acids. V lost 0 bases and J lost 2, with 12 bases in between. The germline gives CDR1 MGHRA, CDR2 YSYEKL. Here the CDR3 DNA reads TGCGCCAGCAGCCAAGAATGGCAGACCGTCACAGATACGCAGTATTTT. This codes for CASSQEWQTVTDTQYF.

The CDR3 bases are TGTGCCAGCAGTGCGGCGGGGGGGAGGGGGTACAATGAGCAGTTCTTC. Protein: CASSAAGGRGYNEQFF. This chain links TRBV12-3 or TRBV12-4 with TRBJ2-1; TRBD2 matches 9 bases. CDR3 length equals 16 residues. Trimming took 5 bases from V and 4 from J; bases not matched to a gene: 9.

V is TRBV2 and J is TRBJ2-3; D is ambiguous. The CDR3 loop spans 15 amino acids. Between the trimmed V and J ends, which lost 4 bases and 5 bases, there was a span of 16 bases. Germline assignment: CDR1 SNHLY and CDR2 FYNNEI. The CDR3 nucleotides are TGTGCCAGCAGTGTGAGGTCCTCCGCGGTAGATACGCAGTATTTT. This codes for CASSVRSSAVDTQYF.

The chain recombines TRBV20-1 with TRBJ1-6; the D is unclear. V lost 3 bases and J 8 bases, leaving 11 bases between the germline ends. There are 13 residues in the CDR3. The germline V gene encodes CDR1 DFQATT and CDR2 SNEGSKA (reference sequence). CDR3 residues: CSARSQRDSPLHF. The CDR3 DNA reads TGCAGTGCTAGGAGCCAGAGGGATTCACCCCTCCACTTT.

This chain links TRBV12-3 or TRBV12-4 with TRBJ1-2, with 7 positions matching TRBD1. The CDR3 spans 17 residues. V shed 0 bases, J shed 4 bases, and the junction held 11 bases outside the gene matches. The CDR3 DNA follows: TGTGCCAGCAGTTTAGCTTTGGGGGGCAGGGGGTCCTATGGCTACACCTTC. It encodes CASSLALGGRGSYGYTF.

The V and J genes are TRBV20-1 and TRBJ2-5; D gene uncertain. Germline CDR1 reads DFQATT; CDR2 reads SNEGSKA (reference sequence). The CDR3 spans 15 residues. The V end was cut by 5 bases, the J end by 4 bases, with 20 bases between. CDR3 residues: CSALSGLYSGETQYF. CDR3 DNA: TGCAGTGCTCTCTCCGGGCTCTATTCCGGAGAGACCCAGTACTTC.

The chain couples TRBV27 to TRBJ1-6, with a possible D match to TRBD1 (5 bases). The germline V gene has CDR1 MNHEY and CDR2 SMNVEV (reference sequence). V lost 5 bases to trimming and J lost 7 bases, with 15 bases between them. This CDR3 comprises 15 residues. The CDR3 here is CASSPSGTQNSPLHF. CDR3 nucleotides: TGTGCCAGCAGTCCGTCCGGGACCCAGAATTCACCCCTCCACTTT.

This clonotype appeared a few times. The chain links TRBV7-9 to TRBJ2-5; 11 bases map to TRBD1. CDR3 length: 14 residues. Germline V gene sequence: CDR1 SEHNR, CDR2 FQNEAQ (reference sequence). V gave up 5 bases and J gave up 7 bases; unmatched junction bases: 6. This CDR3 is CASSPGQGAGTQYF. The CDR3 bases are TGTGCCAGCAGCCCTGGACAGGGGGCTGGGACCCAGTACTTC. The entire variable domain, with the rest obtained from reference TRBV7-9 and TRBJ2-5, is as follows: DTGVSQNPRHKITKRGQNVTFRCDPISEHNRLYWYRQTLGQGPEFLTYFQNEAQLEKSRLLSDRFSAERPKGSFSTLEIQRTEQGDSAMYLCASSPGQGAGTQYFGPGTRLLVL.

This clonotype was seen a handful of times. V is TRBV20-1 and J is TRBJ2-7; 8 nucleotides align to TRBD1. V gave up 8 bases and J gave up 5 bases; unmatched junction bases: 14. Per germline, CDR1 DFQATT and CDR2 SNEGSKA (reference sequence). This CDR3 spans 14 amino acids. The CDR3 DNA follows: TGCAGTCCGCTAGGGCCGACAGGGGATAACGAGCAGTACTTC. This translates into CSPLGPTGDNEQYF.

The chain recombines TRBV7-2 with TRBJ1-4; no reliable D call. Trimming shortened V by 8 bases and J by 8 bases, and 12 bases separated the two germline ends. Germline CDR1 reads SGHTA; CDR2 reads FQGNSA. The CDR3 runs to 12 residues. The chain's CDR3 is CASRNPGEKLFF. The CDR3 DNA is TGTGCCAGCCGGAATCCGGGGGAAAAACTGTTTTTT.

This clonotype was seen only a few times. V and J are TRBV6-6 and TRBJ2-2, with 7 bases aligning to TRBD2. The ends lost 5 bases at V and 7 bases at J; junction bases unmatched: 4. Per the germline V gene, CDR1 is MNHNY and CDR2 is SVGAGI (reference sequence). The CDR3 contains 13 residues. DNA for the CDR3: TGTGCCAGCAGTAGCAAGCGGGACGGGGAGCTGTTTTTT. It specifies CASSSKRDGELFF.

This clonotype was detected a few times. The rearrangement uses TRBV20-1 and TRBJ2-3; 10 nucleotides match TRBD2. The CDR3 covers 15 residues. The V gene's germline CDR1 is DFQATT and CDR2 SNEGSKA (reference sequence). The V and J ends lost 2 bases and 5 bases, in that order; junction bases with no gene match: 7. The CDR3 protein is CSARPLAGDRDTQYF. The CDR3 DNA sequence: TGCAGTGCTAGACCTCTAGCGGGAGATCGAGATACGCAGTATTTT.

This rearrangement joins TRBV12-3 or TRBV12-4 to TRBJ1-1; D might be TRBD1 (6 bases). V gave up 6 bases and J gave up 9 bases, with 14 bases separating them. There are 12 residues in the CDR3. The CDR3 sequence is CASSIHRVQAFF. CDR3 nucleotides: TGTGCCAGCAGCATACACAGGGTTCAAGCTTTCTTT.

This chain connects TRBV20-1 to TRBJ2-3, with 7 bases fitting TRBD2. Losses at the gene ends were 5 bases for V and 1 base for J; bases not matched to a gene: 12. Germline CDR1 is DFQATT and CDR2 is SNEGSKA (reference sequence). CDR3 length: 16 residues. CDR3 sequence: CSADGTGTTRTDTQYF. The CDR3 DNA reads TGCAGTGCTGATGGAACGGGGACTACCCGCACAGATACGCAGTATTTT.